What follows is one T cell receptor beta chain and its context. The antigen is not known. Second-dose intervals of approximately 4 or approximately 12 weeks were pooled. Repertoires were generated with immunoSEQ multiplex PCR, while TCRdb's copy carries only in-frame clones and drops some. In the table there are roughly 110,000 clones, around 90% of which are singletons. The CDR3 length is 14 residues. With 5 bases clipped from V and 5 bases from J, the junction kept 7 bases outside the gene matches. CDR1 SGHTA and CDR2 FQGNSA come from the germline V gene. These data are taken from a study of T cell responses to AZD1222 COVID-19 vaccine. Study conclusions and caveats: Dominant CD4 TCR responses targeted spike regions 160-218 and 743-854. Repertoires were sampled only after the peak T cell response.

This receptor was obtained from an adult who received the AZD1222 COVID-19 vaccine. The sequences come from peripheral blood, collected 28 days after the second AZD1222 dose. The chain couples TRBV7-2 to TRBJ2-5, with 8 bases that match TRBD2. The CDR3 reads CASSAGGGWETQYF. The DNA for the CDR3 is TGTGCCAGCAGCGCGGGGGGAGGCTGGGAGACCCAGTACTTC.